This T cell receptor (beta chain) was captured in a study of cytomegalovirus exposure and HLA in healthy donors. Trimming pared 6 bases from V and 7 bases from J, leaving 16 bases between. The germline V gene has CDR1 KGHSH and CDR2 LQKENI. The CDR3 totals 14 residues. Concerning this clone: What it binds is unknown.

The PCR ran on 60 Vbeta and 13 Jbeta primers. The repertoire was sequenced with immunoSEQ multiplex PCR; TCRdb's copy has only in-frame clones and lacks some. The table records approximately 190,000 clones, around 82% of them present only once. Study-wide results and caveats: Later analysis found that TCR beta chains associated with HLA were more clonally expanded than other, equally common chains. Previously analyzed data showed that most TCR beta V segments were productive at a frequency of about 87% or about 30%.

The chain couples TRBV18 to TRBJ1-5, with a possible D match to TRBD1 (6 bases). Material for sequencing was PBMCs. This TCR was recovered from a woman aged 30 to 39 in good health and CMV-seropositive. The CDR3 nucleotides are TGTGCCAGCTCTCCTTCGCAGGGGTGGCAGCCCCAGCATTTT. This codes for CASSPSQGWQPQHF.